Shown below are 4 T cell receptor beta chains from a single sample sequenced in a study of T cell changes during pregnancy in multiple sclerosis. The method was immunoSEQ multiplex PCR; TCRdb's version includes in-frame clones alone and lacks a portion of them. In the table there are 45,000 to 75,000 clones, almost 95% of which are singletons. The starting material was peripheral blood, obtained in the first trimester of pregnancy. These receptors all come from a female donor with multiple sclerosis, enrolled in a pregnancy study.

This clone was found once. The chain uses TRBV6-1 and TRBJ1-1; D is undetermined. There are 14 residues in the CDR3. Germline assignment: CDR1 MNHNS and CDR2 SASEGT. V was trimmed by 1 base and J by 0 bases, leaving 6 bases between them. The CDR3 DNA is TGTGCCAGCAGTGAAGGAGGGCTGAACACTGAAGCTTTCTTT. It codes for CASSEGGLNTEAFF.

The chain recombines TRBV29-1 with TRBJ2-1; 9 positions agree with TRBD2. Germline lookup yields CDR1 SQVTM and CDR2 ANQGSEA. The V segment lost 0 bases and the J segment 6 bases; nucleotides outside the gene matches: 9. The CDR3 covers 16 residues. The CDR3 loop reads CSVEDVGGGGVNEQFF. The DNA for the CDR3 is TGCAGCGTTGAAGATGTAGGTGGCGGGGGGGTCAATGAGCAGTTCTTC.

The chain uses TRBV30 and TRBJ2-1, with 8 bases matching TRBD2. Germline CDR1 and CDR2: GTSNPN and SVGIG (reference sequence). The ends lost 7 bases at V and 6 bases at J; junction bases unmatched: 5. The CDR3 totals 12 residues. CDR3 in DNA: TGTGCCTCGTGGACTAGCACCAATGAGCAGTTCTTC. This codes for CASWTSTNEQFF.

V and J are TRBV5-4 and TRBJ1-2, with a weak D call TRBD1 (5 bases). The V end was cut by 0 bases, the J end by 8 bases, with 14 bases between. CDR1 is SGHNT, CDR2 YYREEE, per germline (reference sequence). The CDR3 loop spans 14 amino acids. The CDR3, as DNA: TGTGCCAGCAGCTTGGATCCGGGGGTACGGGGCTACACCTTC. It translates to CASSLDPGVRGYTF.